The clone carrying this T cell receptor (beta chain) is termed medium-sized. The antigen is not known. Different DNA sequences within this sample yield the same CDR3. This record comes from a study of OX40 agonist ivuxolimab in advanced cancers. Study information: Patients were infused with ivuxolimab every 2 weeks at 0.01 to 10 mg/kg. Study-level findings and limits: At 0.1 to 3.0 mg/kg, CD4+ and CD8+ blood T cells expanded clonally by week 6.

Method: immunoSEQ multiplex PCR; TCRdb's copy keeps in-frame clones and lacks some. The sample comprises around 20,000 clones, around 77% of which are singletons, and 16% rests with the top ten. CDR3 length: 14 residues. The germline CDR1 and CDR2 sequences are KGHSH and LQKENI. V was clipped by 6 bases and J by 2 bases; unmatched bases: 7. The sequence came from an adult with an advanced solid tumor such as melanoma, head and neck, liver or kidney cancer. The specimen was CD4+ or CD8+ T cells sorted from blood, collected in a trial of the OX40 agonist ivuxolimab. The chain uses TRBV18 and TRBJ2-7; 7 bases fit TRBD1. The CDR3 spells CASSPRQGTYEQYF. Here the CDR3 DNA reads TGTGCCAGCTCGCCCAGACAGGGAACCTACGAGCAGTACTTC.